This T cell receptor (beta chain) was profiled in a study of response to subunit inactivated influenza vaccine. Findings and limits, study-wide: Each seasonal influenza vaccination, the authors suggested, recruits few new T cells.

This clonotype was seen a handful of times. Its specificity is unknown. TCRdb analysed the RT-PCR reads with MiXCR anew, one entry per CDR3 protein. The data hold more than 700,000 distinct CDR3 sequences, with about 20% observed a single time. CDR3 length equals 17 residues. The V end was cut by 1 base, the J end by 0 bases, with 14 bases between. Germline lookup yields CDR1 LGHNA and CDR2 YSLEER. The chain couples TRBV4-3 to TRBJ2-3; no clear D. Material: PBMCs from blood, obtained roughly 5 days after vaccination. The clonotype originates from a man aged 45 to 65 who received an inactivated influenza vaccine. This chain's CDR3 is CASSQAVGSLSTDTQYF. In DNA form, the CDR3 reads TGCGCCAGCAGCCAAGCGGTAGGCAGCCTAAGCACAGATACGCAGTATTTT.